The entry below gives a single T cell receptor beta chain sequence along with its context. What this receptor recognizes is not known. No base qualities exist here, and no much larger clone lies one base off it. The trial excluded patients who had a history of autoimmune disease or were on systemic immunosuppression. Peripheral blood for TCR sequencing was collected from all dose cohorts at baseline, on cycle 4 day 1, and on cycle 7 day 1. The samples were drawn from a first-in-human, open-label, multicenter phase I dose-escalation trial of ivuxolimab. Adults with locally advanced or metastatic head and neck squamous cell, hepatocellular, melanoma or renal cell carcinoma were enrolled in the trial. Before TCR sequencing, CD4+ and CD8+ T cells were separately sorted from peripheral blood. The sample originates from a study of OX40 agonist ivuxolimab in advanced cancers. Looking at the study overall: Ivuxolimab was a fully human IgG2 agonistic monoclonal antibody targeting the costimulatory receptor OX40 (CD134). Intravenous ivuxolimab was administered to patients every 2 weeks at six dose levels: 0.01, 0.1, 0.3, 1.5, 3 and 10 mg/kg. Of the approximately 54 patients in dose escalation, some 20 had hepatocellular carcinoma, about 15 had melanoma, 9 had renal cell carcinoma and 9 had head and neck cancer. In the dose-escalation cohort, more than 75% of patients were male, and the mean age was approximately 60 years, with a range of 23 to 79. Patients were allowed to have had prior anti-PD-1, anti-PD-L1 or anti-CTLA-4 therapy, and approximately 40% of the dose-escalation patients had previously received checkpoint inhibitors. Partial responses occurred in three dose-escalation patients: two with cutaneous melanoma and one with hepatocellular carcinoma. Peripheral TCRbeta sequencing was intended to test whether TCR sequence diversity was altered and clonal T-cell expansion was caused by ivuxolimab. The paper covers the monotherapy dose-escalation part of the phase I ivuxolimab trial, which included N ≈ 50 patients. What the study reported, not specific to this receptor: At doses of 0.1 to 3.0 mg/kg, clonal expansion of both CD4+ and CD8+ blood T cells was observed from baseline to week 6. After ivuxolimab, expanded clones were on average more numerous among CD8+ T cells than among CD4+ T cells. In partial responders in the 0.1-3.0 mg/kg groups, normalized peripheral clonal expansion was found to be among the lowest, especially among CD8+ T cells. Antigen specificity was not determined for the clonally expanded peripheral T cells. Low levels of normalized T-cell clonal expansion were also seen in some patients who did not respond.

The CDR3, from cysteine to phenylalanine, totals 15 residues. The DNA shown is the 45-base CDR3, in frame from base 1. The germline V gene provides CDR1 WSHSY and CDR2 SAAADI. Here V drops 2 bases and J drops 2 bases, and the junction holds 4 bases not matched to any gene. To sequence the TCRbeta CDR3 region, genomic DNA was isolated from the sorted cells. TCRbeta CDR3 regions were sequenced using the immunoSEQ Assay. Imported from immuneACCESS, the table was reduced by TCRdb to in-frame sequences with V and J called. These copies leave out some clones; in studies compared against another copy, an unresolved V gene accounts for under half, and the cause of the remainder is not known. This sample holds almost 85,000 clones; over 85% were observed only once. 9.5% to 12% of the sample is in the top ten clones.

The material sequenced was CD4+ or CD8+ T cells sorted from blood, taken in a trial of the OX40 agonist ivuxolimab. The sequence is built from TRBV10-2 and TRBJ2-3; TRBD1 lines up with 7 middle nucleotides. This receptor was taken from an adult with an advanced solid tumor such as melanoma, head and neck, liver or kidney cancer. The DNA sequence follows: TGCGCCAGCAGTGAGGGGACAGAGCCCACAGATACGCAGTATTTT. It specifies CASSEGTEPTDTQYF.